Shown below are 16 T cell receptor beta chains from a single sample sequenced in a study of Graves' ophthalmopathy and Graves' hyperthyroidism. TCR beta CDR3 regions were amplified from RNA transcripts. Following a first-round RT-PCR that used HTBI primers, a second-round multiplex PCR was carried out. One entry per CDR3 protein results from TCRdb running MiXCR on the multiplex PCR reads. The table includes 740,000 or so distinct CDR3 sequences, roughly 41% detected once. The sequenced material came from peripheral blood. The origin of the receptors is an adult man with Graves' ophthalmopathy.

This clonotype was counted only a few times. This sequence joins TRBV19 and TRBJ1-6; D might be TRBD1 (5 bases). CDR3 length equals 15 residues. Trimming pared 5 bases from V and 9 bases from J, leaving 17 bases between. The germline CDR1 and CDR2 sequences are LNHDA and SQIVND (reference sequence). The CDR3 bases are TGTGCCAGTAGTCCAGCGGCAGGGTTGGCTTCACCCCTCCACTTT. Its protein product is CASSPAAGLASPLHF.

This clonotype was picked up a small number of times. The chain employs TRBV2 and TRBJ2-7, with TRBD1 identical over 8 bases. Per the germline V gene, CDR1 is SNHLY and CDR2 is FYNNEI. V shed 4 bases, J shed 2 bases, and the junction held 4 bases outside the gene matches. The CDR3 extends over 14 amino acids. DNA for the CDR3: TGTGCCAGCAGTGCCACAGGGGGGACCTACGAGCAGTACTTC. Protein: CASSATGGTYEQYF.

The chain employs TRBV28 and TRBJ2-7; 7 nucleotides agree with TRBD2. Looked up from germline, CDR1 is MDHEN and CDR2 is SYDVKM. V lost 3 bases and J lost 5; bases outside the gene matches: 13. The CDR3 is made up of 16 amino acids. CDR3 nucleotides: TGTGCCAGCAGTTTGGTTAGCGGGCAGGGTAGGGACGAGCAGTACTTC. It encodes CASSLVSGQGRDEQYF.

The chain employs TRBV5-1 and TRBJ2-3, with D perhaps matching TRBD1 or TRBD2 (5 bases each). The V gene's germline CDR1 is SGHRS and CDR2 YFSETQ. V lost 3 bases and J lost 0, with 8 bases in between. The length of the CDR3 is 14 residues. Here the CDR3 DNA reads TGCGCCAGCAGCTATGGGGACAGCACAGATACGCAGTATTTT. Translated: CASSYGDSTDTQYF.

The table lists this clonotype with a few counts. The CDR3 does not close with the conserved phenylalanine or tryptophan, likely indicating a read error. The DNA is left out, because the CDR3 cannot be placed on it with certainty; the CDR3 is given as TCRdb lists it. The J gene is TRBJ1-1, the V gene TRBV10-3; the DNA was not compared with TRBD1, the D call given in the table. Germline V gives CDR1 ENHRY, CDR2 SYGVKD. The CDR3 spans 8 residues, counting both ends. CDR3 loop: CAISERGV.

The chain carries TRBV24-1 and TRBJ2-7; perhaps TRBD1 as D (6 bases). Germline CDR1 is KGHDR and CDR2 is SFDVKD. Trimming shortened V by 3 bases and J by 0 bases, and 11 bases separated the two germline ends. The CDR3 is 15 residues long. CDR3 region: CATSDNRAPSYEQYF. The CDR3 nucleotides are TGTGCCACCAGTGATAACAGGGCCCCCTCCTACGAGCAGTACTTC.

The rearrangement joins TRBV20-1 to TRBJ2-3; no clear D. Trimming removed 1 base from V and 3 bases from J, with 14 bases in between. This CDR3 is built from 15 residues. CDR1 is DFQATT and CDR2 is SNEGSKA in the germline V gene (reference sequence). The CDR3 sequence: CSARGSLDHTDTQYF. CDR3 DNA sequence: TGCAGTGCTAGAGGGTCTTTGGACCATACAGATACGCAGTATTTT.

About this clonotype: The CDR3 carries no conserved terminal phenylalanine or tryptophan, so it likely arises from a read error. It is unclear where the CDR3 begins or ends on the DNA, so no DNA is shown, and the CDR3 is as TCRdb lists it. The rearrangement links TRBV19 to TRBJ2-7; the D call in the table, TRBD2, was not verified against the DNA. Inclusive of both ends, the CDR3 amounts to 11 amino acids. Germline values: CDR1 LNHDA, CDR2 SQIVND (reference sequence). CDR3 region: CASRGLEGGCL.

This clonotype was seen repeatedly, ten times or more. The chain employs TRBV20-1 and TRBJ2-6, with D perhaps matching TRBD1 (6 bases). Trimming cost V 3 bases and J 1 base, with 10 bases left between them. The CDR3 is made up of 15 amino acids. Germline V lookup: CDR1 DFQATT, CDR2 SNEGSKA (reference sequence). CDR3 in amino acids: CSASLTGSGANVLTF. DNA for the CDR3: TGCAGTGCTAGTCTAACAGGGTCTGGGGCCAACGTCCTGACTTTC.

J is TRBJ2-2 and V is TRBV19, with D hard to call. The CDR3 extends over 14 amino acids. Germline loops: CDR1 LNHDA, CDR2 SQIVND (reference sequence). Trimming removed 3 bases at V and 2 bases at J, with 7 bases between. The CDR3 DNA sequence: TGTGCCAGTAGTATCATAACCAACACCGGGGAGCTGTTTTTT. Its protein product is CASSIITNTGELFF.

The V and J genes are TRBV25-1 and TRBJ2-7; D possibly corresponds to TRBD1 (5 bases). Germline V gives CDR1 MGHDK, CDR2 SYGVNS. The CDR3 is made up of 12 amino acids. Trimming removed 5 bases at V and 6 bases at J, with 11 bases between. This chain's CDR3 is CASSHRLGEQYF. The DNA of the CDR3 is TGTGCCAGCAGTCACAGGTTAGGCGAGCAGTACTTC.

The CDR3 reads CASFRGEDNSPLHF. CDR3 bases: TGTGCCAGTTTCAGGGGAGAGGATAATTCACCCCTCCACTTT. This chain joins TRBV25-1 and TRBJ1-6; tentatively, D is TRBD1 (6 bases). Germline values: CDR1 MGHDK, CDR2 SYGVNS. The CDR3 is 14 residues long. The V end lost 9 bases, the J end lost 5 bases, and 14 bases lay between the germline ends.

This clonotype was seen only a few times. V gene TRBV10-3 combines with J gene TRBJ1-6; D unresolved. The CDR3 has 14 residues. The germline CDR1 and CDR2 sequences are ENHRY and SYGVKD. V lost 10 bases and J 6 bases, leaving 16 bases between the germline ends. CDR3 sequence (DNA): TGTGCCAGTGAACAGCGACGAGTTAATTCACCCCTCCACTTT. Translated, it gives CASEQRRVNSPLHF.

This rearrangement joins TRBV2 to TRBJ2-2; TRBD1 matches 7 bases. In germline, CDR1 is SNHLY, CDR2 FYNNEI. V lost 5 bases and J lost 7; bases outside the gene matches: 10. The CDR3 is 15 amino acids. In nucleotides, the CDR3 is TGTGCCAGCAGTCTGGACAGGCAAGTTGGCGGGGAGCTGTTTTTT. Residues: CASSLDRQVGGELFF. The full variable domain, completed using reference TRBV2 and TRBJ2-2, is EPEVTQTPSHQVTQMGQEVILRCVPISNHLYFYWYRQILGQKVEFLVSFYNNEISEKSEIFDDQFSVERPDGSNFTLKIRSTKLEDSAMYFCASSLDRQVGGELFFGEGSRLTVL.

A few counts support this clonotype. This chain connects TRBV20-1 to TRBJ2-7; TRBD1 might be the D (5 bases). From germline, CDR1 is DFQATT and CDR2 SNEGSKA (reference sequence). The CDR3 length is 13 residues. Trimming took 6 bases from V and 6 from J, leaving 18 bases between them. CDR3 sequence reads: CSALLGQGGEQYF. In DNA form, the CDR3 reads TGCAGTGCCCTTTTGGGGCAGGGTGGCGAGCAGTACTTC.

This clonotype occurred a few times. The genes are TRBV19 and TRBJ2-7; D might be TRBD2 (5 bases). Deletions cut 11 bases from V and 4 bases from J, with 24 bases between. Germline CDR1 is LNHDA and CDR2 is SQIVND (reference sequence). The CDR3 has 15 residues. The CDR3 loop is CASYRSGNPPYEQYF. The CDR3 DNA reads as TGTGCCTCGTATCGATCGGGAAACCCGCCTTACGAGCAGTACTTC.